A selection of T cell receptor beta chains follows, all from one sample in a study of regulatory T cells in long-lasting Graves disease. TCRdb redid the calling of the multiplex PCR reads with MiXCR, one entry per CDR3 protein. The sample yields roughly 220,000 distinct CDR3 sequences, roughly 18% seen once. The source material was peripheral blood mononuclear cells (PBMCs), sampled at new diagnosis, from a patient treated with antithyroid drugs. These receptors originate from a female donor with Graves disease. Both conserved end residues are part of each CDR3. The D gene is left open where the match is weak. Rows may omit the clone size; those that give it use once, few, many or a size class.

clone_size: few; v_call: TRBV9; j_call: TRBJ2-4; d_call: -; cdr3_nt: TGTGCCAGCAGCGTAGGTTCGGGAATGGCCAAAAACATTCAGTACTTC; cdr3_aa: CASSVGSGMAKNIQYF
clone_size: -; v_call: TRBV9; j_call: TRBJ2-7; d_call: TRBD2; cdr3_nt: TGTGCCAGCAGCGTAGAGGGGACTAGCGGGATCGGTGAGCAGTACTTC; cdr3_aa: CASSVEGTSGIGEQYF
clone_size: many; v_call: TRBV24-1; j_call: TRBJ2-1; d_call: -; cdr3_nt: TGTGCCACCAGTGATTTTGGGGCAGGGTACAATGAGCAGTTCTTC; cdr3_aa: CATSDFGAGYNEQFF
clone_size: many; v_call: TRBV11-3; j_call: TRBJ2-7; d_call: -; cdr3_nt: TGTGCCAGCAGCTCCGTGGCCGCCTACGAGCAGTACTTC; cdr3_aa: CASSSVAAYEQYF
clone_size: many; v_call: TRBV18; j_call: TRBJ2-7; d_call: -; cdr3_nt: TGTGCCAGCTCACCACCGGGGGGTAGCTACGAGCAGTACTTC; cdr3_aa: CASSPPGGSYEQYF
clone_size: many; v_call: TRBV11-2; j_call: TRBJ1-3; d_call: -; cdr3_nt: TGTGCCAGCAGCTCCCTTTTGTGGGGGGCGGGTGGAAACACCATATATTTT; cdr3_aa: CASSSLLWGAGGNTIYF
clone_size: few; v_call: TRBV7-9; j_call: TRBJ1-1; d_call: -; cdr3_nt: TGTGCCAGCAGCCCCCGACAGTTGAACACTGAAGCTTTCTTT; cdr3_aa: CASSPRQLNTEAFF
clone_size: many; v_call: TRBV12-3/TRBV12-4; j_call: TRBJ2-3; d_call: -; cdr3_nt: TGTGCCAGCAGTATCAGGATCCTGAGCACAGATACGCAGTATTTT; cdr3_aa: CASSIRILSTDTQYF
clone_size: once; v_call: TRBV12-3/TRBV12-4; j_call: TRBJ1-6; d_call: -; cdr3_nt: TGTGCCAGCAGTTCACAGGGCATCTATAATTCACCCCTCCACTTT; cdr3_aa: CASSSQGIYNSPLHF
clone_size: many; v_call: TRBV5-5; j_call: TRBJ2-5; d_call: -; cdr3_nt: TGTGCCAGCAGCGGAGGGACAGAAGGGGAGACCCAGTACTTC; cdr3_aa: CASSGGTEGETQYF
clone_size: few; v_call: TRBV10-3; j_call: TRBJ2-1; d_call: -; cdr3_nt: TGTGCCATCAGTCCTCAGGGGCCCAACAATGAGCAGTTCTTC; cdr3_aa: CAISPQGPNNEQFF
clone_size: -; v_call: TRBV20-1; j_call: TRBJ1-2; d_call: TRBD1; cdr3_nt: TGCAGTGCTATTGGACAGGGGAGCGGCTACACCTTC; cdr3_aa: CSAIGQGSGYTF
clone_size: many; v_call: TRBV12-3/TRBV12-4; j_call: TRBJ2-6; d_call: -; cdr3_nt: TGTGCCAGCAGTGAGGGGTCCGGGGCCAACGTCCTGACTTTC; cdr3_aa: CASSEGSGANVLTF
clone_size: -; v_call: TRBV2; j_call: TRBJ2-2; d_call: -; cdr3_nt: TGTGCCAGCATGGGGGATCGTGGAACCGGGGAGCTGTTTTTT; cdr3_aa: CASMGDRGTGELFF
clone_size: few; v_call: TRBV20-1; j_call: TRBJ2-7; d_call: TRBD2; cdr3_nt: TGCAGTGCTAGAGATTCGGGGCGGGAGGCCTCGAGCTCCTACGAGCAGTACTTC; cdr3_aa: CSARDSGREASSSYEQYF
clone_size: many; v_call: TRBV5-1; j_call: TRBJ1-1; d_call: -; cdr3_nt: TGCGCCAGCAGCTTGGGGCGACAGATCTTGAACACTGAAGCTTTCTTT; cdr3_aa: CASSLGRQILNTEAFF
clone_size: few; v_call: TRBV20-1; j_call: TRBJ1-2; d_call: TRBD1; cdr3_nt: TGCAGTGCTAGCGGAAGTTCGGACAGGGCCCAGGGGGACTATGGCTACACCTTC; cdr3_aa: CSASGSSDRAQGDYGYTF
clone_size: many; v_call: TRBV6-2/TRBV6-3; j_call: TRBJ2-7; d_call: TRBD1; cdr3_nt: TGTGCCAGCAGTTACTCGATTCAGGGGACAGGAGCCTACGAGCAGTACTTC; cdr3_aa: CASSYSIQGTGAYEQYF
clone_size: many; v_call: TRBV30; j_call: TRBJ2-7; d_call: -; cdr3_nt: TGTGCCTGGAGGGCCCAGGGGCTTAGGACCTACGAGCAGTACTTC; cdr3_aa: CAWRAQGLRTYEQYF
clone_size: many; v_call: TRBV7-9; j_call: TRBJ1-4; d_call: TRBD1; cdr3_nt: TGTGCCAGCAGCGAATCTGACAGGGTTAATGAAAAACTGTTTTTT; cdr3_aa: CASSESDRVNEKLFF
clone_size: -; v_call: TRBV28; j_call: TRBJ1-1; d_call: -; cdr3_nt: TGTGCCAGCAGTTTAGTTGACAGGACGAACACTGAAGCTTTCTTT; cdr3_aa: CASSLVDRTNTEAFF
clone_size: many; v_call: TRBV7-9; j_call: TRBJ2-1; d_call: -; cdr3_nt: TGTGCCAGCAGCTTATTCGGGGACAATGAGCAGTTCTTC; cdr3_aa: CASSLFGDNEQFF
clone_size: -; v_call: TRBV6-4; j_call: TRBJ2-4; d_call: -; cdr3_nt: TGTGCCAGTCTCCTAATTTCACAGGGGACTCTAGCCAAAAACATTCAGTACTTC; cdr3_aa: CASLLISQGTLAKNIQYF
clone_size: -; v_call: TRBV19; j_call: TRBJ2-7; d_call: -; cdr3_nt: TGTGCCAGTAGTATCCAACTGACTAGATTTGATGAGCAGTACTTC; cdr3_aa: CASSIQLTRFDEQYF
clone_size: -; v_call: TRBV12-3/TRBV12-4; j_call: TRBJ2-5; d_call: TRBD2; cdr3_nt: TGTGCCAGCAGGGAAATAGGACTAGCCGAGACCCAGTACTTC; cdr3_aa: CASREIGLAETQYF
clone_size: -; v_call: TRBV4-3; j_call: TRBJ1-2; d_call: TRBD1; cdr3_nt: TGCGCCAGCAGCCTGGAAGCCTTCCAGGGGGCGCATGGCTACACCTTC; cdr3_aa: CASSLEAFQGAHGYTF
clone_size: many; v_call: TRBV20-1; j_call: TRBJ2-7; d_call: TRBD2; cdr3_nt: TGCAGTGCTAGTCCGCAAACTCGGACTAGCGGGAAATACGAGCAGTACTTC; cdr3_aa: CSASPQTRTSGKYEQYF
clone_size: many; v_call: TRBV30; j_call: TRBJ2-2; d_call: -; cdr3_nt: TGTGCCTGGAGTACGGACTTCGGAACCGGGGAGCTGTTTTTT; cdr3_aa: CAWSTDFGTGELFF
clone_size: many; v_call: TRBV20-1; j_call: TRBJ1-1; d_call: -; cdr3_nt: TGCAGTGCAAAGCAGGGCCACATGAACACTGAAGCTTTCTTT; cdr3_aa: CSAKQGHMNTEAFF
clone_size: -; v_call: TRBV27; j_call: TRBJ1-2; d_call: -; cdr3_nt: TGTGCCAGCAGGTTTAATTTGGTGGGGAACTATGGCTACACCTTC; cdr3_aa: CASRFNLVGNYGYTF
clone_size: many; v_call: TRBV18; j_call: TRBJ1-1; d_call: -; cdr3_nt: TGTGCCAGCTCACCACGGGCGGACAACACTGAAGCTTTCTTT; cdr3_aa: CASSPRADNTEAFF
clone_size: many; v_call: TRBV6-1; j_call: TRBJ1-2; d_call: -; cdr3_nt: TGTGCCAGCAGAGACAGGCGGTCTAACTATGGCTACACCTTC; cdr3_aa: CASRDRRSNYGYTF
clone_size: few; v_call: TRBV6-1; j_call: TRBJ2-2; d_call: -; cdr3_nt: TGTGCCAGCAGGATGCTAAAGACCGGGGAGCTGTTTTTT; cdr3_aa: CASRMLKTGELFF
clone_size: many; v_call: TRBV18; j_call: TRBJ1-1; d_call: TRBD1; cdr3_nt: TGTGCCAGCTCACCTTGGACAGGGTTGAACACTGAAGCTTTCTTT; cdr3_aa: CASSPWTGLNTEAFF
clone_size: few; v_call: TRBV15; j_call: TRBJ2-7; d_call: -; cdr3_nt: TGTGCCACCAGCGGAACTACAGGGAAACCCCCCTACGAGCAGTACTTC; cdr3_aa: CATSGTTGKPPYEQYF
clone_size: few; v_call: TRBV19; j_call: TRBJ1-4; d_call: -; cdr3_nt: TGTGCCAGTAGAGGGACGGTGGGGGAAAAACTGTTTTTT; cdr3_aa: CASRGTVGEKLFF
clone_size: many; v_call: TRBV28; j_call: TRBJ2-7; d_call: TRBD2; cdr3_nt: TGTGCCAGCAGAGCGGGACGAGCCTACGAGCAGTACTTC; cdr3_aa: CASRAGRAYEQYF
clone_size: many; v_call: TRBV7-2; j_call: TRBJ2-5; d_call: -; cdr3_nt: TGTGCCAGCAGCTTAGCGGGAGTGACAGAGACCCAGTACTTC; cdr3_aa: CASSLAGVTETQYF
clone_size: many; v_call: TRBV4-1; j_call: TRBJ2-5; d_call: -; cdr3_nt: TGCGCCAGCAGCCCTGGGACCCAAGAGACCCAGTACTTC; cdr3_aa: CASSPGTQETQYF
clone_size: many; v_call: TRBV9; j_call: TRBJ1-2; d_call: TRBD1; cdr3_nt: TGTGCCAGCAGCGGGGACAGGACAAGAAACTATGGCTACACCTTC; cdr3_aa: CASSGDRTRNYGYTF
clone_size: -; v_call: TRBV11-2; j_call: TRBJ2-1; d_call: TRBD2; cdr3_nt: TGTGCCAGCAGCTTACTAAGTAGCGGGAATGAGCAGTTCTTC; cdr3_aa: CASSLLSSGNEQFF
clone_size: many; v_call: TRBV7-2; j_call: TRBJ2-1; d_call: TRBD2; cdr3_nt: TGTGCCAGCAGCTTGACTAGCTTGGGCAATGAGCAGTTCTTC; cdr3_aa: CASSLTSLGNEQFF